The 25 T cell receptor beta chains reported below all come from one sample, sequenced in a study of cytomegalovirus exposure and HLA in healthy donors. The PCR was carried out with 60 Vbeta primers and 13 Jbeta primers. Data came from immunoSEQ multiplex PCR; TCRdb stores just in-frame clones and leaves some out. The table includes 140,000 to 150,000 clones, around 82% detected once. Sequencing was carried out using PBMCs. The receptors come from a woman between 18 and 30 years old in good health and CMV-seropositive.

The chain joins TRBV6-4 to TRBJ2-2, with D perhaps TRBD1 (6 bases). Germline assignment: CDR1 MRHNA and CDR2 SNTAGT. The V and J ends lost 0 bases and 4 bases respectively, with 12 bases between them. The CDR3 has 16 residues. CDR3 protein: CASSDSGGGGTGELFF. The CDR3 nucleotides are TGTGCCAGCAGTGACTCCGGTGGGGGCGGCACCGGGGAGCTGTTTTTT.

V and J are TRBV28 and TRBJ1-5; no definite D call. This CDR3 contains 12 residues. The germline CDR1 and CDR2 sequences are MDHEN and SYDVKM. Trimming left V 8 bases short and J 4 bases short, with 9 bases between. The CDR3 nucleotides read TGTGCCAGCGAGGGTCCTAATCAGCCCCAGCATTTT. Protein product: CASEGPNQPQHF. Full variable domain (rest looked up from reference TRBV28 and TRBJ1-5): DVKVTQSSRYLVKRTGEKVFLECVQDMDHENMFWYRQDPGLGLRLIYFSYDVKMKEKGDIPEGYSVSREKKERFSLILESASTNQTSMYLCASEGPNQPQHFGDGTRLSIL.

The CDR3 here is CAISSGDRSYQPQHF. In DNA form, the CDR3 reads TGTGCCATCAGTTCCGGAGACAGGAGTTATCAGCCCCAGCATTTT. This chain uses TRBV10-3 with TRBJ1-5; D possibly corresponds to TRBD1 (6 bases). This CDR3 has 15 amino acids. V shed 5 bases and J shed 5 bases, with 16 bases lying between them. CDR1 is ENHRY, CDR2 SYGVKD, per germline.

The rearrangement links TRBV19 to TRBJ1-5, with TRBD1 matching 7 bases. Germline V CDR1 and CDR2: LNHDA, SQIVND (reference sequence). This CDR3 region has 15 residues. J was trimmed by 0 bases and V by 5 bases; bases with no gene match: 4. This chain's CDR3 is CASSRQGHSNQPQHF. The CDR3 bases are TGTGCCAGTAGTCGACAGGGACATAGCAATCAGCCCCAGCATTTT.

The DNA of the CDR3 is TGTGCCAGCAGCACCCGGACAGGGGGGAACTATGGCTACACCTTC. This translates into CASSTRTGGNYGYTF. V usage is TRBV9 and J usage is TRBJ1-2; 10 bases are shared with TRBD1. The CDR3 spans 15 residues. The germline CDR1 and CDR2 sequences are SGDLS and YYNGEE. V shed 4 bases and J 2 bases; nucleotides not matched to a gene: 5.

The CDR3 spells CASSLGQGARETQYF. The CDR3 DNA reads as TGTGCCAGCAGCTTAGGGCAGGGGGCGAGAGAGACCCAGTACTTC. The chain carries TRBV5-4 and TRBJ2-5, with TRBD1 matching over 8 bases. Germline CDR1 is SGHNT and CDR2 is YYREEE (reference sequence). This CDR3 region has 15 residues. Germline trimming cut 2 bases from V and 4 bases from J; bases unmatched to any gene: 7.

This clone was seen more than once but under ten times. This chain uses TRBV4-1 with TRBJ1-6, with D tentatively TRBD1 (6 bases). CDR3 length: 18 amino acids. Trimming took off 2 bases at V and 2 bases at J, with 16 bases between the two ends. The germline V gene encodes CDR1 MGHRA and CDR2 YSYEKL. This CDR3 is CASSQQVGGDTYNSPLHF. CDR3 bases: TGCGCCAGCAGCCAACAAGTCGGGGGGGACACCTATAATTCACCCCTCCACTTT.

The CDR3 loop reads CASSTSGGYNEQFF. The CDR3 DNA follows: TGTGCCAGCTCGACTAGCGGGGGCTACAATGAGCAGTTCTTC. The chain has TRBV2 and TRBJ2-1; 12 positions match TRBD2. CDR3 size: 14 residues. With 8 bases clipped from V and 3 bases from J, the junction kept 2 bases outside the gene matches. The V gene's germline CDR1 is SNHLY and CDR2 FYNNEI.

CDR3 nucleotides: TGTGCCAGCAGCCCCCGCAGGGGCAGCTCCTACAATGAGCAGTTCTTC. It codes for CASSPRRGSSYNEQFF. This chain connects TRBV7-8 to TRBJ2-1; D might be TRBD1 (6 bases). The V end was cut by 5 bases, the J end by 0 bases, with 14 bases between. The CDR3 covers 16 residues. Germline values: CDR1 SGHVS, CDR2 FQNEAQ.

V and J are TRBV5-1 and TRBJ2-7; D call uncertain. The CDR3 runs 13 residues. Trimming took off 5 bases at V and 0 bases at J, with 9 bases between the two ends. Germline loops: CDR1 SGHRS, CDR2 YFSETQ. The CDR3 coding sequence is TGCGCCAGCAGTGGAGAGGACTCCTACGAGCAGTACTTC. Its translation is CASSGEDSYEQYF.

As concerns this clone: Compared with germline, one end of the junction differs, possibly owing to a read error. This specimen includes other DNA sequences encoding the same CDR3. The V and J genes are TRBV30 and TRBJ1-6; perhaps TRBD1 as D (5 bases). Germline values: CDR1 GTSNPN, CDR2 SVGIG (reference sequence). This CDR3 has 14 residues. The CDR3 here is CAWSVWGDNSPLHF. The CDR3 nucleotides read TGTGCCTGGAGTGTATGGGGGGATAATTCACCTCTCCACTTT.

The chain joins TRBV7-2 to TRBJ2-5; 13 nucleotides agree with TRBD2. CDR3 length equals 16 residues. Losses at the gene ends were 1 base for V and 4 bases for J; bases not matched to a gene: 3. Germline values: CDR1 SGHTA, CDR2 FQGNSA. The CDR3 sequence is CASSLVGTSGVETQYF. The CDR3 nucleotides read TGTGCCAGCAGCTTAGTCGGGACTAGCGGGGTAGAGACCCAGTACTTC.

This clone turned up a few times. This chain uses TRBV28 with TRBJ2-4, with 9 bases identical to TRBD1. The V segment lost 5 bases and the J segment 1 base; nucleotides outside the gene matches: 9. This CDR3 is built from 17 residues. Germline V gene lookup returns CDR1 MDHEN and CDR2 SYDVKM. The CDR3 DNA sequence: TGTGCCAGCAGTCAGCCACAGGGGGCGAAGGCCAAAAACATTCAGTACTTC. Amino acids: CASSQPQGAKAKNIQYF.

The chain couples TRBV6-1 to TRBJ2-5; possible D gene TRBD2, 5 bases. This CDR3 spans 15 amino acids. Trimming cost V 0 bases and J 7 bases, with 15 bases left between them. Germline V gene lookup returns CDR1 MNHNS and CDR2 SASEGT. The CDR3 protein is CASSEALDTRGTQYF. The CDR3 nucleotides are TGTGCCAGCAGTGAAGCGCTTGACACCCGGGGGACCCAGTACTTC.

This chain joins TRBV6-4 and TRBJ2-1; the match to TRBD2 covers 9 bases. The J segment lost 5 bases and the V segment lost 2 bases, leaving 7 bases of the junction unmatched. Germline assignment: CDR1 MRHNA and CDR2 SNTAGT. This CDR3 has 16 residues. The CDR3 is CASSDGWTSDHNEQFF. Here the CDR3 DNA reads TGTGCCAGCAGTGACGGATGGACTAGCGACCACAATGAGCAGTTCTTC.

The chain uses TRBV5-4 and TRBJ2-2, with 7 bases aligning to TRBD1. V lost 4 bases and J lost 0; bases outside the gene matches: 3. The CDR3 loop spans 15 amino acids. CDR1 and CDR2 (germline): SGHNT, YYREEE (reference sequence). The CDR3 here is CASSRGQTNTGELFF. The CDR3 DNA sequence: TGTGCCAGCAGCAGGGGACAGACGAACACCGGGGAGCTGTTTTTT.

The V and J genes are TRBV19 and TRBJ1-6; weak D call: TRBD1 (5 bases). The CDR3 runs to 13 residues. V shed 1 base and J shed 18 bases, with 16 bases lying between them. CDR1 and CDR2 (germline): LNHDA, SQIVND (reference sequence). The CDR3 here is CASSIVLDTISHF. CDR3 DNA sequence: TGTGCCAGTAGTATAGTTCTGGACACTATTTCCCACTTT.

On this clone itself: A junction end diverges from the germline sequence, so it may reflect a read error. The chain uses TRBV10-3 and TRBJ1-3; 8 positions agree with TRBD1. This CDR3 spans 12 amino acids. Germline V lookup: CDR1 ENHRY, CDR2 SYGVKD. This chain's CDR3 is CAISEGTGYYHF. The CDR3 DNA is TGTGCCATCAGTGAGGGGACAGGCTACTACCATTTT.

The chain carries TRBV7-9 and TRBJ1-2, with D possibly matching TRBD1 (6 bases). The CDR3 totals 15 residues. V was clipped by 4 bases and J by 4 bases, with 16 bases between them. Germline values: CDR1 SEHNR, CDR2 FQNEAQ (reference sequence). The CDR3 coding sequence is TGTGCCAGCAGCTCCTCGGGGGGCGGCCTCTATGGCTACACCTTC. This translates into CASSSSGGGLYGYTF.

The chain recombines TRBV28 with TRBJ1-1; D ambiguous. CDR3 length: 15 residues. Germline V gives CDR1 MDHEN, CDR2 SYDVKM. V was trimmed by 4 bases and J by 0 bases, leaving 12 bases between them. For the CDR3, the DNA is TGTGCCAGCAGTTCCCCCCGCGGGATGAACACTGAAGCTTTCTTT. It specifies CASSSPRGMNTEAFF.

The V and J genes are TRBV27 and TRBJ1-4; 9 bases line up with TRBD1. J was trimmed by 8 bases and V by 4 bases; bases with no gene match: 8. The V gene's germline CDR1 is MNHEY and CDR2 SMNVEV (reference sequence). The CDR3 has 15 amino acids. CDR3 bases: TGTGCCAGCAGTTCCATAGGGACAGGGAGCGAAAAACTGTTTTTT. The encoded protein is CASSSIGTGSEKLFF.

This rearrangement joins TRBV11-3 to TRBJ2-1; D gene uncertain. Trimming stripped 0 bases from V and 6 bases from J, with 6 bases between. CDR1 SGHNT and CDR2 YENEEA come from the germline V gene. The CDR3 is made up of 13 amino acids. CDR3 coding DNA: TGTGCCAGCAGCTTAGATCAGGTCAATGAGCAGTTCTTC. Its translation is CASSLDQVNEQFF.

This CDR3 is CASSYSSRGGNTEAFF. The DNA for the CDR3 is TGTGCCAGCAGTTACTCGAGTAGGGGAGGGAACACTGAAGCTTTCTTT. V usage is TRBV6-5 and J usage is TRBJ1-1; tentatively, D is TRBD1 (5 bases). The germline V gene encodes CDR1 MNHEY and CDR2 SVGAGI. V was pared by 0 bases and J by 1 base, with 12 bases between. The CDR3 consists of 16 residues.

This rearrangement joins TRBV5-6 to TRBJ1-2; TRBD1 might be the D (6 bases). Germline V gene data show CDR1 as SGHDT and CDR2 as YYEEEE. V was trimmed by 0 bases and J by 4 bases, leaving 16 bases between them. CDR3 length equals 16 residues. The CDR3 sequence is CASSLGGQAPTYGYTF. CDR3 in DNA: TGTGCCAGCAGCTTGGGGGGGCAGGCCCCTACCTATGGCTACACCTTC.

The gene calls are TRBV5-6 and TRBJ2-7; D possibly corresponds to TRBD2 (7 bases). With 0 bases removed from V and 6 bases from J, the gap between germline ends came to 10 bases. The germline V gene encodes CDR1 SGHDT and CDR2 YYEEEE. This CDR3 contains 13 residues. The CDR3 spells CASSLGGGSEQYF. The CDR3 DNA reads TGTGCCAGCAGCTTGGGGGGGGGCAGCGAGCAGTACTTC.